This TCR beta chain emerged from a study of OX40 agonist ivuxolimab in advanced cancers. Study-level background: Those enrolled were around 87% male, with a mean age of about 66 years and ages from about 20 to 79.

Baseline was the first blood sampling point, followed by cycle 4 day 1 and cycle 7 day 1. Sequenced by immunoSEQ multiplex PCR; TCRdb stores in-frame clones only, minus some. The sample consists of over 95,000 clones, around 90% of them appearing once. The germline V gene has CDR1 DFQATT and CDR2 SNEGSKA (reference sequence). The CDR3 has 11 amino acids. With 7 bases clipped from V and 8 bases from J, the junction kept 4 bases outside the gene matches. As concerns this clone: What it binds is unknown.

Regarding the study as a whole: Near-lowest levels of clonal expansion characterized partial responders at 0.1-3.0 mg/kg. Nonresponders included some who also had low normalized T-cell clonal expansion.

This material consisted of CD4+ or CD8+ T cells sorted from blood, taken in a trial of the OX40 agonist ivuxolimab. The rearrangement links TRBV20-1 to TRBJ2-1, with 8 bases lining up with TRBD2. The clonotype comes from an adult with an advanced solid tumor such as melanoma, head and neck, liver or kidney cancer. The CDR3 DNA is TGCAGTGGGGCGGGGGGCCATGAGCAGTTCTTC. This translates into CSGAGGHEQFF.